This TCR beta chain appears in the sequencing data of a study of technical replicates of blood from a handful of donors. V was clipped by 3 bases and J by 1 base, with 15 bases between them. Germline V gene sequence: CDR1 SQVTM, CDR2 ANQGSEA. CDR3 length equals 15 residues. Clones were read by immunoSEQ multiplex PCR, and TCRdb kept only the in-frame ones, dropping some. This sample has tens of thousands of clones, with around 90% found just once. The clonotype was recovered from a human donor in good health. This chain uses TRBV29-1 with TRBJ1-2, with D uncertain. The sample comprised T cells isolated from PBMCs. CDR3 amino acids: CSVDPEAIINYGYTF. The CDR3 DNA follows: TGCAGCGTTGACCCAGAAGCGATAATTAACTATGGCTACACCTTC.